This passage covers 7 T cell receptor beta chains from one sample sequenced in a study of T cells in Graves' hyperthyroidism and ophthalmopathy. Amplified TCR beta CDR3 regions derived from RNA transcripts. A set of HTBI primers served as the primers for a first-round RT-PCR of the TCR CDR3. One entry per CDR3 protein, called by TCRdb with MiXCR from the multiplex PCR reads. The profile shows fewer than 900,000 distinct CDR3 sequences, around 17% of them singletons. Sequenced: blood. The receptors were sampled from a man in his late teens or twenties with Graves' hyperthyroidism.

This clonotype was counted a few times. The junction and the germline gene differ at one end; a read error may be behind it. The gene calls are TRBV4-1 and TRBJ1-1; D unclear. The V gene's germline CDR1 is MGHRA and CDR2 YSYEKL. The CDR3 is made up of 14 amino acids. The CDR3 sequence: CASRQDTENTEAFF. Written as DNA, the CDR3 is TGCGCCAGCAGACAAGATACAGAGAACACTGAAGCTTTCTTT.

This clonotype came up many times. The chain employs TRBV3-1 and TRBJ1-6; D call uncertain. Germline-derived CDR1 and CDR2 are LGHDT and YNNKEL (reference sequence). CDR3 length equals 16 residues. Trimming took 4 bases from V and 7 from J, leaving 17 bases between them. The CDR3 DNA reads as TGTGCCAGCAGCCTTATGGGATCCAGATTAAATTCACCCCTCCACTTT. It specifies CASSLMGSRLNSPLHF.

This clonotype appeared a few times. The chain combines TRBV6-1 with TRBJ1-5, with D hard to call. V was clipped by 6 bases and J by 1 base, with 10 bases between them. The length of the CDR3 is 14 residues. CDR1 is MNHNS and CDR2 is SASEGT in the germline V gene. The CDR3 is CASRDDTSNQPQHF. Written as DNA, the CDR3 is TGTGCCAGCAGGGATGACACCAGCAATCAGCCCCAGCATTTT.

This clonotype was observed at least ten times. The chain is built from TRBV6-2 or TRBV6-3 and TRBJ1-2; D unclear. V was pared by 2 bases and J by 5 bases, with 12 bases between. CDR1 is MNHEY, CDR2 SVGEGT, per germline. The CDR3 has 14 residues. The CDR3 coding sequence is TGTGCCAGCAGTTACGATCCTCTCCCATATGGCTACACCTTC. Protein product: CASSYDPLPYGYTF.

This clonotype has a handful of counts. J is TRBJ2-3 and V is TRBV7-8; D might be TRBD2 (6 bases). CDR1 and CDR2 from the germline V gene are SGHVS and FQNEAQ. The CDR3 is 16 amino acids. Trimming cost V 1 base and J 3 bases, with 14 bases left between them. In nucleotides, the CDR3 is TGTGCCAGCAGCTTAGGACGGGAGAAGAATACAGATACGCAGTATTTT. This sequence encodes CASSLGREKNTDTQYF.

The table lists this clonotype with many counts. The V and J genes are TRBV7-8 and TRBJ1-2, with 10 bases aligning to TRBD1. After removal of 1 base from V and 3 bases from J, the junction contained 5 bases not matched to a gene. Germline CDR1 reads SGHVS; CDR2 reads FQNEAQ. This CDR3 has 16 residues. CDR3 coding DNA: TGTGCCAGCAGCTTAGTCGACAGGGGGCATCACTATGGCTACACCTTC. It is translated as CASSLVDRGHHYGYTF. The variable domain in full, completed from reference TRBV7-8 and TRBJ1-2, reads GAGVSQSPRYKVAKRGQDVALRCDPISGHVSLFWYQQALGQGPEFLTYFQNEAQLDKSGLPSDRFFAERPEGSVSTLKIQRTQQEDSAVYLCASSLVDRGHHYGYTFGSGTRLTVV.

The chain recombines TRBV6-2 or TRBV6-3 with TRBJ2-7; 10 bases are shared with TRBD2. The CDR3 runs 18 residues. Per germline, CDR1 MNHEY and CDR2 SVGEGT. The V segment lost 6 bases and the J segment 1 base; nucleotides outside the gene matches: 15. The CDR3 DNA reads as TGTGCCAGCAGCCCCATGGGACTAGCGTCCCCGAGGTCCTACGAGCAGTACTTC. This sequence encodes CASSPMGLASPRSYEQYF.